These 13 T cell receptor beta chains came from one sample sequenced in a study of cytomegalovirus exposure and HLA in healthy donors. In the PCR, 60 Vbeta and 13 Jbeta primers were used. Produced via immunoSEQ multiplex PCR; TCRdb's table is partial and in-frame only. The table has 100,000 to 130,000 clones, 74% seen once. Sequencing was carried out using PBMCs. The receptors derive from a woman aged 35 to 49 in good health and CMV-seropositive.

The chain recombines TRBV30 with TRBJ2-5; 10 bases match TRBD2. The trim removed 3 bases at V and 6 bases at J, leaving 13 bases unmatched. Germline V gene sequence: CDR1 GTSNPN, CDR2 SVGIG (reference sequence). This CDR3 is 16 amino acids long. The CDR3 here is CAWRLSGGNPYKTQYF. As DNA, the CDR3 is TGTGCCTGGAGACTTAGCGGGGGGAACCCTTACAAGACCCAGTACTTC.

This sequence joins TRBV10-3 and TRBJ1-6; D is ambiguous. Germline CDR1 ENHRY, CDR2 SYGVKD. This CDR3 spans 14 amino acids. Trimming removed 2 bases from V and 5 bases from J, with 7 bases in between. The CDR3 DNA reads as TGTGCCATCAGTGAGAACAGAGATAATTCACCCCTCCACTTT. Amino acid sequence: CAISENRDNSPLHF.

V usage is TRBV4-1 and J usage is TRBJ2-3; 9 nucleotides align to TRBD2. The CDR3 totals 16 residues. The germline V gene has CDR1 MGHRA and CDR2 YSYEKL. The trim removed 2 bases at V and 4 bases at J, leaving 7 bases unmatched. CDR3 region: CASSQTLAGWADTQYF. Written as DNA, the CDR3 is TGCGCCAGCAGCCAAACCCTAGCGGGGTGGGCAGATACGCAGTATTTT.

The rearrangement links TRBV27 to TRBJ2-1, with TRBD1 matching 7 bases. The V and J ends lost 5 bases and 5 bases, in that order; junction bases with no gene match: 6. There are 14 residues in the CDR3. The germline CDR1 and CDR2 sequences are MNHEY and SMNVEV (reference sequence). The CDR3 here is CASSTPTGNNEQFF. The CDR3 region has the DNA TGTGCCAGCAGTACGCCGACAGGGAACAATGAGCAGTTCTTC.

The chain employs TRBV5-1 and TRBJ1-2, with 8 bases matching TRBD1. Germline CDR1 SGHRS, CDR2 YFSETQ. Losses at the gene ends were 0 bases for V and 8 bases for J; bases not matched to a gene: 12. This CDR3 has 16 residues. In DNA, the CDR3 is TGCGCCAGCAGCTTGGCCCAGGGGGCCTCGCAGGGAGGCTACACCTTC. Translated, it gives CASSLAQGASQGGYTF.

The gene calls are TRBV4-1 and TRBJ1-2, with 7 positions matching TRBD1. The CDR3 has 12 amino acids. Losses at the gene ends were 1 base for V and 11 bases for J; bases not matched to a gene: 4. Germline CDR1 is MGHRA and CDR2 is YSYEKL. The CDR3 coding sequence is TGCGCCAGCAGCCAAGCGGGACAGCTTTACACCTTC. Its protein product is CASSQAGQLYTF.

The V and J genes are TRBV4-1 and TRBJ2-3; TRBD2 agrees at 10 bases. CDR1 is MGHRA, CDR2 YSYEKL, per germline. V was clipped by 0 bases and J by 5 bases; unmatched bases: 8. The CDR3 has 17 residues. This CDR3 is CASSQDSLAGNKDTQYF. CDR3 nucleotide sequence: TGCGCCAGCAGCCAAGATTCACTAGCGGGGAACAAAGATACGCAGTATTTT.

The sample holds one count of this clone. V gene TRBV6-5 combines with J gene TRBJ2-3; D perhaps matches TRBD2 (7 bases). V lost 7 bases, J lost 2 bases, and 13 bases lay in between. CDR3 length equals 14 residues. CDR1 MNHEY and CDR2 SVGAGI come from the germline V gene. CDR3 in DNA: TGTGCCAGCACTAGGGGGGGACTCACAGATACGCAGTATTTT. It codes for CASTRGGLTDTQYF.

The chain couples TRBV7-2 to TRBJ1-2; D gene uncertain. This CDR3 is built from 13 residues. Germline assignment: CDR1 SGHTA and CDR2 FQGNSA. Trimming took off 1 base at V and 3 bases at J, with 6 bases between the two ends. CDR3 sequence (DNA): TGTGCCAGCAGCTTAGTAACAGACTATGGCTACACCTTC. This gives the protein CASSLVTDYGYTF.

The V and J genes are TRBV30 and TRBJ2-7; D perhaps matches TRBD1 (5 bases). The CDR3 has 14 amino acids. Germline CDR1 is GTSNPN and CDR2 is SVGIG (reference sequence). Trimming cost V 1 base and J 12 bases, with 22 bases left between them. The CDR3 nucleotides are TGTGCCTGGAGTGCTCGACCTCCCTCAACCCAGGGGTACTTC. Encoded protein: CAWSARPPSTQGYF.

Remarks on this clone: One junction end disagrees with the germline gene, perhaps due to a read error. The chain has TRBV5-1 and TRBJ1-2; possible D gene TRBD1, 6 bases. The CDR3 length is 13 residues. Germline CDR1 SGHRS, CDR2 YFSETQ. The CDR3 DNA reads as TGCGCCAGCAGCTTGGGGACAGTGGATGGCTACACCTTT. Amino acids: CASSLGTVDGYTF.

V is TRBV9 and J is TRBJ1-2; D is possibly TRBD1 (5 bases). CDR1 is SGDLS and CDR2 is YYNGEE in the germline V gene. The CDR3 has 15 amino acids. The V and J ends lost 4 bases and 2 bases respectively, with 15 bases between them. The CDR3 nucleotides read TGTGCCAGCAGCCCGAGACAGAAATCAAACTATGGCTACACCTTC. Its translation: CASSPRQKSNYGYTF.

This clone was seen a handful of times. The chain's CDR3 is CAWSAYTEAFF. For the CDR3, the DNA is TGTGCCTGGAGTGCATACACTGAAGCTTTCTTT. V gene TRBV30 combines with J gene TRBJ1-1; D uncertain. Trimming removed 1 base at V and 3 bases at J, with 3 bases between. The CDR3 is made up of 11 amino acids. Germline V gives CDR1 GTSNPN, CDR2 SVGIG (reference sequence). The full variable domain, rest sourced from reference TRBV30 and TRBJ1-1, is SQTIHQWPATLVQPVGSPLSLECTVEGTSNPNLYWYRQAAGRGLQLLFYSVGIGQISSEVPQNLSASRPQDRQFILSSKKLLLSDSGFYLCAWSAYTEAFFGQGTRLTVV.